This T cell receptor (beta chain) was retrieved from a study of blood T cell repertoires in COVID-19. From germline, CDR1 is SGHAT and CDR2 FQDESV (reference sequence). The CDR3 runs 14 residues. J gave up 4 bases and V 5 bases, and 7 bases lay outside the gene matches. Sequencing used immunoSEQ multiplex PCR; TCRdb keeps in-frame clones, though not all of them. Found here are 82,000 or so clones, roughly 90% of them singletons; the top ten hold 1.2%. The clonotype comes from a woman aged 50 to 65 with acute COVID-19. Input material: PBMCs or T cells enriched from blood (not recorded which). V gene TRBV11-1 combines with J gene TRBJ1-2; 7 bases align to TRBD1. This chain's CDR3 is CASSEDRSSYGYTF. As DNA, the CDR3 is TGTGCCAGCAGCGAGGACAGGTCCTCCTATGGCTACACCTTC.